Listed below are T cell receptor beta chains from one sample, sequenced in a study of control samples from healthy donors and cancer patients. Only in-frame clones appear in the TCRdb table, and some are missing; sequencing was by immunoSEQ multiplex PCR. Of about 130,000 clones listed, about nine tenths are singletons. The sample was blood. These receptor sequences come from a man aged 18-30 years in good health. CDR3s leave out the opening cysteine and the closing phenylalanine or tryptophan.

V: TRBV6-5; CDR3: ASIRLPQETQY
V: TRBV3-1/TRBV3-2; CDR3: ASSQGGVRKLF
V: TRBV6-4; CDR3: ASSIFYYNEQF
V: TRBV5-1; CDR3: ASSLGQGWKETQY
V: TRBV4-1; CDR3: ASSQVGETGGSYEQY
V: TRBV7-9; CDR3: ASSLYLGSEKLF
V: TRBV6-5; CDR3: ASSLRGVYTEAF
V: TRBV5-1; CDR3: ASSNSSSNTGELF
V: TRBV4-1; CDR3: ASSRVSPSSYNSPLH
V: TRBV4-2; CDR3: ASSQDRGGYEQY
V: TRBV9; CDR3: AKGGSTGAGPDTQY
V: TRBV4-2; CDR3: ASSPGVGLWTEAF
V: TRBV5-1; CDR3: ASSLGPRTDTRNTEAF
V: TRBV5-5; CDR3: ASSLGRIRFPYNEQF
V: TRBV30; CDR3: AWSLGSNQPQH
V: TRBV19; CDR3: ASSTSTGGYGYT
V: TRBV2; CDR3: ASSEGTGNYEQY
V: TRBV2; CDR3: ASRTGALRFYGYT
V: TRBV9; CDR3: ASSKTLPGQGGNTIY
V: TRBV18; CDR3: ASSPRSGDYNEQF
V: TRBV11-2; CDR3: ASSTGQGPEAF
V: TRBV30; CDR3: AWGPLGQGIHEQY
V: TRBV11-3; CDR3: ASSLGGTTEAF
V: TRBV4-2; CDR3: ASSQDWDRAGGTDTQY
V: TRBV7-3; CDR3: ASSPYSNTGELF
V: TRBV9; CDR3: ASSQGLTDGEQY
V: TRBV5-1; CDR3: ASSLSGGAADSYEQY
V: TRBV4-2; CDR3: ASSQDAAGYT
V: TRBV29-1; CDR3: SARQGADTEAF
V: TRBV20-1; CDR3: SASGVTQY
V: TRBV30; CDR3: AWSVRAGGFYEQY
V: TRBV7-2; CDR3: ASSLEQYYEQY
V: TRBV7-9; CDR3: ASSGGPDPSYEQY
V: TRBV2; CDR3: ASREDRVEPQH
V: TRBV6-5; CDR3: ASSYGDRGLEKLF
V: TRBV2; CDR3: ASSYLDLGGYT
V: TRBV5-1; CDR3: ASSPGAYNSPLH
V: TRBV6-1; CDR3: ASSEALRQFFNYGYT
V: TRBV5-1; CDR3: ASSLGPKGTEAF
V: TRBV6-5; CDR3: ASRSGRGTDTQY
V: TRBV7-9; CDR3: ASSLVADFYGYT
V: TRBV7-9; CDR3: ASGWKVTDTQY